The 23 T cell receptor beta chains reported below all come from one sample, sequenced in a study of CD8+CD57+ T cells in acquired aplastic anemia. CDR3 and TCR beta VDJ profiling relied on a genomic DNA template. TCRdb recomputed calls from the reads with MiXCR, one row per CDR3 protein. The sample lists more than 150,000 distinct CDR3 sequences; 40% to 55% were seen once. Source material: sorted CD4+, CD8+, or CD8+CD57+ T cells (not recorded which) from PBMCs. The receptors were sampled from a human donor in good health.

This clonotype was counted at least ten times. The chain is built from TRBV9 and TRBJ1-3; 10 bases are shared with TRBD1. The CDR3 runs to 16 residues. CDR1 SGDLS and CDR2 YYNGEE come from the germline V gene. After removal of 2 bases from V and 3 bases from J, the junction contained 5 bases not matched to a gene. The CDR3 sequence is CASSVVDRGLGNTIYF. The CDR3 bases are TGTGCCAGCAGCGTCGTCGACAGGGGGCTTGGAAACACCATATATTTT.

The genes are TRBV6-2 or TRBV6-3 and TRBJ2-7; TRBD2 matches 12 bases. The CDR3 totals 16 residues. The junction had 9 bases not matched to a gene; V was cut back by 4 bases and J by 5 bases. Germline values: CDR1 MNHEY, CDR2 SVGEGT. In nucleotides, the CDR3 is TGTGCCAGCAGTTCGACTAGCGGGAGCATTCGGGACGAGCAGTACTTC. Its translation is CASSSTSGSIRDEQYF.

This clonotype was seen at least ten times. The CDR3 protein is CSARLAGGRYEQYF. The CDR3 DNA sequence: TGCAGTGCTAGACTAGCGGGAGGCCGCTACGAGCAGTACTTC. The V gene is TRBV20-1, the J gene TRBJ2-7; TRBD2 agrees at 11 bases. This CDR3 has 14 amino acids. Trimming removed 2 bases from V and 3 bases from J; junction bases left unmatched: 3. Germline CDR1 DFQATT, CDR2 SNEGSKA (reference sequence).

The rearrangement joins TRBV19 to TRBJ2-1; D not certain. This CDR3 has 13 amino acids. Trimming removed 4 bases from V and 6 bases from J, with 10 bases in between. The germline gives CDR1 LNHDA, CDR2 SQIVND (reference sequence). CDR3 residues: CASSTELSNEQFF. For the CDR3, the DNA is TGTGCCAGTAGTACAGAACTAAGCAATGAGCAGTTCTTC. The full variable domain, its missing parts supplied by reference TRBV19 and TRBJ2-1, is DGGITQSPKYLFRKEGQNVTLSCEQNLNHDAMYWYRQDPGQGLRLIYYSQIVNDFQKGDIAEGYSVSREKKESFPLTVTSAQKNPTAFYLCASSTELSNEQFFGPGTRLTVL.

The CDR3 nucleotides read TGTGCCAGCAGCTTAGCCCTAGCGGGGGGGCACAATGAGCAGTTCTTC. It translates to CASSLALAGGHNEQFF. The chain joins TRBV7-8 to TRBJ2-1; 12 positions agree with TRBD2. The V gene's germline CDR1 is SGHVS and CDR2 FQNEAQ. The length of the CDR3 is 16 residues. J was trimmed by 5 bases and V by 0 bases; bases with no gene match: 2. The full variable domain, rest sourced from reference TRBV7-8 and TRBJ2-1, is GAGVSQSPRYKVAKRGQDVALRCDPISGHVSLFWYQQALGQGPEFLTYFQNEAQLDKSGLPSDRFFAERPEGSVSTLKIQRTQQEDSAVYLCASSLALAGGHNEQFFGPGTRLTVL.

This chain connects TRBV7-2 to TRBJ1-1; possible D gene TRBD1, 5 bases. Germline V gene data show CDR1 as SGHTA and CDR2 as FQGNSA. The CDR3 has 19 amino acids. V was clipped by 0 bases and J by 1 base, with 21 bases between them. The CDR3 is CASSLAQKDIYATNTEAFF. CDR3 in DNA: TGTGCCAGCAGCTTAGCACAGAAGGACATCTATGCCACGAACACTGAAGCTTTCTTT. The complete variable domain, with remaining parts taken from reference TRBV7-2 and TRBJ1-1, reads GAGVSQSPSNKVTEKGKDVELRCDPISGHTALYWYRQSLGQGLEFLIYFQGNSAPDKSGLPSDRFSAERTGGSVSTLTIQRTQQEDSAVYLCASSLAQKDIYATNTEAFFGQGTRLTVV.

The CDR3, as DNA: TGCGCCAGCAGCCTCGGGAGGGTAAACTATGGCTACACCTTC. It is translated as CASSLGRVNYGYTF. The chain uses TRBV5-1 and TRBJ1-2; unclear D gene. The V and J ends lost 4 bases and 2 bases respectively, with 12 bases between them. This CDR3 is 14 amino acids long. Germline V gene data show CDR1 as SGHRS and CDR2 as YFSETQ.

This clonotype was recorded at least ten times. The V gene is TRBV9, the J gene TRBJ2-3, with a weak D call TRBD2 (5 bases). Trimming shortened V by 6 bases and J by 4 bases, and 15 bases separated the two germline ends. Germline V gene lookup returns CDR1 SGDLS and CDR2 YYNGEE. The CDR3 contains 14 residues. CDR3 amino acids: CASTSLLFPDTQYF. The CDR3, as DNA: TGTGCCAGCACTAGCCTTTTGTTCCCAGATACGCAGTATTTT. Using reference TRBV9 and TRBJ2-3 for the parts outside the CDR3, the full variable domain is DSGVTQTPKHLITATGQRVTLRCSPRSGDLSVYWYQQSLDQGLQFLIQYYNGEERAKGNILERFSAQQFPDLHSELNLSSLELGDSALYFCASTSLLFPDTQYFGPGTRLTVL.

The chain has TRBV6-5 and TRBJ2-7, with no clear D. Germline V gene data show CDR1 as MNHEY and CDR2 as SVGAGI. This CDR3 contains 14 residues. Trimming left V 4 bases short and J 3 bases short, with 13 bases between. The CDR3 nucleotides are TGTGCCAGCAGTTCCCCGCTGGTACTCTACGAGCAGTACTTC. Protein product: CASSSPLVLYEQYF.

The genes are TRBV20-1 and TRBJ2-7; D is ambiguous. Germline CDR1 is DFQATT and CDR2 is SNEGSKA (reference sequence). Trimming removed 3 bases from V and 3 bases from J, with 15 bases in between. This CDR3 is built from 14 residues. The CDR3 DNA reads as TGCAGTGCTAGGCCTCTGACATCGAACTACGAGCAGTACTTC. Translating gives CSARPLTSNYEQYF.

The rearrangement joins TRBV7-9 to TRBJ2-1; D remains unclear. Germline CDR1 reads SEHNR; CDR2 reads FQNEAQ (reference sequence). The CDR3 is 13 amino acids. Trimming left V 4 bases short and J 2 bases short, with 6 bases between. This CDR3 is CASSSTTYNEQFF. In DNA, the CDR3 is TGTGCCAGCAGCTCCACCACCTACAATGAGCAGTTCTTC.

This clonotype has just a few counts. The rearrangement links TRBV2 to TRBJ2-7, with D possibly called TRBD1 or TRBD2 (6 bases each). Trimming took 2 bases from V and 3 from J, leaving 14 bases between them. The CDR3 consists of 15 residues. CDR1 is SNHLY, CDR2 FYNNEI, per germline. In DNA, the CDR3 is TGTGCCAGCAGTGAATTGGAGGGGGTCAGCTACGAGCAGTACTTC. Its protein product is CASSELEGVSYEQYF.

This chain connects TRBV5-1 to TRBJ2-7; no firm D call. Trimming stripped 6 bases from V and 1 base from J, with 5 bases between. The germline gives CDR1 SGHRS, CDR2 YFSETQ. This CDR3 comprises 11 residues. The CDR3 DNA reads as TGCGCCAGCATACGGTCCTACGAGCAGTACTTC. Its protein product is CASIRSYEQYF. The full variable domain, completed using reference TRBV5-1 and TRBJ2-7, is KAGVTQTPRYLIKTRGQQVTLSCSPISGHRSVSWYQQTPGQGLQFLFEYFSETQRNKGNFPGRFSGRQFSNSRSEMNVSTLELGDSALYLCASIRSYEQYFGPGTRLTVT.

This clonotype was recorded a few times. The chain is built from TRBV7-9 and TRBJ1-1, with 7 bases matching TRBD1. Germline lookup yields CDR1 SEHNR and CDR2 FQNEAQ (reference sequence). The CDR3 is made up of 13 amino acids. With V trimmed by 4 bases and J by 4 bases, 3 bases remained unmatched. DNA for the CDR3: TGTGCCAGCAGCTCTACAGGGGCCACTGAAGCTTTCTTT. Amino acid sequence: CASSSTGATEAFF.

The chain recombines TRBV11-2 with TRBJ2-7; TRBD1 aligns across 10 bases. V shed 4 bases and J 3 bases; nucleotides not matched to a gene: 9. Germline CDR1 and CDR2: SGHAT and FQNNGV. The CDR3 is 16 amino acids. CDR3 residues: CASSSTGTGAFYEQYF. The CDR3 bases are TGTGCCAGCAGCTCAACCGGGACAGGGGCCTTCTACGAGCAGTACTTC.

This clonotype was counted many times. The CDR3 nucleotides read TGCAGTGCCGTGACAGGAGGGTTGAACACTGAAGCTTTCTTT. This codes for CSAVTGGLNTEAFF. The gene calls are TRBV20-1 and TRBJ1-1; D possibly corresponds to TRBD1 (6 bases). CDR1 is DFQATT and CDR2 is SNEGSKA in the germline V gene (reference sequence). Trimming shortened V by 6 bases and J by 0 bases, and 14 bases separated the two germline ends. The CDR3 has 14 residues.

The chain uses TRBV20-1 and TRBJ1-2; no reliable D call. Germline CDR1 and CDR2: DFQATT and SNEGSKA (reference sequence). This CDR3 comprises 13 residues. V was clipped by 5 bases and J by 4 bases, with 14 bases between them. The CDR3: CSAPLGESYGYTF. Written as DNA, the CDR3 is TGCAGTGCTCCCCTTGGCGAGTCCTATGGCTACACCTTC.

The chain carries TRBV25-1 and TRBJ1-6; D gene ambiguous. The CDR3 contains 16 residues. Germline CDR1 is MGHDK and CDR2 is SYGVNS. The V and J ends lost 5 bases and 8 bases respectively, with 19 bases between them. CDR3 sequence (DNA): TGTGCCAGCAGTCTAGGACTAGCGGGCAAGTATTCACCCCTCCACTTT. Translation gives CASSLGLAGKYSPLHF. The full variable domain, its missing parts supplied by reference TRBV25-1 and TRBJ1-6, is EADIYQTPRYLVIGTGKKITLECSQTMGHDKMYWYQQDPGMELHLIHYSYGVNSTEKGDLSSESTVSRIRTEHFPLTLESARPSHTSQYLCASSLGLAGKYSPLHFGNGTRLTVT.

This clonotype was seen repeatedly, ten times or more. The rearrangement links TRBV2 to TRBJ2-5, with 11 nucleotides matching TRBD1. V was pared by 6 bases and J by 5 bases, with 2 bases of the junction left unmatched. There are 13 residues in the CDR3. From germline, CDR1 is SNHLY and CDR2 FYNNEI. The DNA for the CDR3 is TGTGCCAGCAGCGGACAGGGGGCCGAGACCCAGTACTTC. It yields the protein CASSGQGAETQYF.

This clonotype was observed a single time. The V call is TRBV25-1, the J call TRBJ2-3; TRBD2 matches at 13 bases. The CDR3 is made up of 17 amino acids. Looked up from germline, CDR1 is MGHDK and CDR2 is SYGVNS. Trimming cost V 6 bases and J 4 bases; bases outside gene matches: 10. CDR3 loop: CASSDLGLAGVADTQYF. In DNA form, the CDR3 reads TGTGCCAGCAGCGACCTTGGACTAGCGGGAGTAGCAGATACGCAGTATTTT.

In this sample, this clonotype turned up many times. The DNA for the CDR3 is TGTGCCAGCATGGGACAGGGTCGCGACGAGCAGTACTTC. It specifies CASMGQGRDEQYF. This chain joins TRBV6-5 and TRBJ2-7; 9 bases are shared with TRBD1. CDR1 is MNHEY and CDR2 is SVGAGI in the germline V gene. The length of the CDR3 is 13 residues. Trimming took 7 bases from V and 5 from J; bases not matched to a gene: 6.

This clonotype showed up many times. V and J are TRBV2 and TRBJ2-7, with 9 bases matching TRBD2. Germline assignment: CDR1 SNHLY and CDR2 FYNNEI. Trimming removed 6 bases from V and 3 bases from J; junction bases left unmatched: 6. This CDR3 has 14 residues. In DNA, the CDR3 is TGTGCCAGCAGAATAGCGGGAGTGGTCTACGAGCAGTACTTC. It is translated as CASRIAGVVYEQYF.

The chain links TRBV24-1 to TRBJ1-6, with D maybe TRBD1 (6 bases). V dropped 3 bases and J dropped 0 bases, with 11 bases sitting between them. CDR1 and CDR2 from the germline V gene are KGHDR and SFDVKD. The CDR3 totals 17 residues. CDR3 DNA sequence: TGTGCCACCAGTGATGGGGGCCTCAGCTCCTATAATTCACCCCTCCACTTT. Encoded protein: CATSDGGLSSYNSPLHF.